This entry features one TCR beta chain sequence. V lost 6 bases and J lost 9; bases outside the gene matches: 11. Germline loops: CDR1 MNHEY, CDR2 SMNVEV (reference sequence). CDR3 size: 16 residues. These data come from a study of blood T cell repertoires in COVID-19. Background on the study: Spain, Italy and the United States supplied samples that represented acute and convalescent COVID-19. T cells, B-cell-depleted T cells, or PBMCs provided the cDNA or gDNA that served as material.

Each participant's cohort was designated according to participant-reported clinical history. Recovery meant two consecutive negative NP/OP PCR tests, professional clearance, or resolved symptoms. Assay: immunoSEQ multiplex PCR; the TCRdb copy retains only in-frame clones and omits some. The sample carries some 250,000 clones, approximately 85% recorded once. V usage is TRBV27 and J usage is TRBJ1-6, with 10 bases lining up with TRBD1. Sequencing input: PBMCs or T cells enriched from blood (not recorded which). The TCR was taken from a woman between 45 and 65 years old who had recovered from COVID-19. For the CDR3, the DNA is TGTGCCAGCAGGTTGGACAGGGGGAATCCTGTTTCACCCCTCCACTTT. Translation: CASRLDRGNPVSPLHF.